The T cell receptor (beta chain) under discussion was sequenced for a study of T-cell reconstitution after alpha-beta-depleted transplantation in children. This clonotype has a count of ten or more. As yet, its antigen is unknown. The V gene's germline CDR1 is SGHVS and CDR2 FQNEAQ. V lost 3 bases and J 2 bases, leaving 13 bases between the germline ends. CDR3 size: 15 residues. Whole-study findings and limits: Several hundred rapidly expanded clones from non-depleted graft cells reportedly supplied alpha-beta T cells about two months post-transplant.

It was with unique molecular identifiers that the TCRbeta library was prepared. MiXCR was run by TCRdb on the PCR reads, yielding one entry per CDR3 protein. This sample has roughly 250,000 distinct CDR3 sequences, with around 8% found just once. Sequenced material: PBMCs, mostly from graft donor cells, taken 180 days after TCRalphabeta/CD19-depleted stem cell transplant. This sequence joins TRBV7-8 and TRBJ2-5, with D hard to call. This receptor was identified in a male patient under 18 who had a stem cell transplant for acute lymphoblastic leukemia, so the T cells may come from the graft donor. This chain's CDR3 is CASSFFGFRQETQYF. CDR3 DNA sequence: TGTGCCAGCAGCTTTTTCGGGTTCCGACAAGAGACCCAGTACTTC.